This T cell receptor beta chain was documented in a study of T-cell memory formation after mild COVID-19. The CDR3 totals 15 residues. The germline CDR1 and CDR2 sequences are DFQATT and SNEGSKA (reference sequence). Trimming stripped 2 bases from V and 0 bases from J, with 12 bases between. As to this clonotype: Its antigen is as yet unknown.

Each CDR3 protein gets one entry after TCRdb re-called the 5' RACE reads with MiXCR. The profile shows about 350,000 distinct CDR3 sequences, approximately 27% of them singletons. General study findings and limits: Contracting clones, day 15 to 85, had balanced CD4/CD8, and later expanders favored CD4+.

This receptor was obtained from an adult woman who had mild COVID-19 (a few samples of this study predate the infection). Cell type and time point are not known. This chain uses TRBV20-1 with TRBJ2-3, with D hard to call. Sequenced: PBMCs or a T cell subset sorted from them (not recorded which). CDR3 protein: CSARPPRRSTDTQYF. The CDR3 DNA sequence: TGCAGTGCTAGACCCCCGCGGAGAAGCACAGATACGCAGTATTTT.